The next 6 T cell receptor beta chains were all read from a single sample in a study of T-cell reconstitution after alpha-beta-depleted transplantation in children. Preparing the TCRbeta library involved the use of unique molecular identifiers. From the PCR reads, TCRdb called clonotypes with MiXCR, one entry per CDR3 protein. Among 200,000 to 300,000 distinct CDR3 sequences listed, around 7.5% were seen once. This specimen consisted of PBMCs, mostly from graft donor cells, obtained 180 days after TCRalphabeta/CD19-depleted stem cell transplant. All receptors come from a male patient younger than 18 who had a stem cell transplant for acute lymphoblastic leukemia, so the T cells may come from the graft donor.

This clonotype has at least ten counts. The chain uses TRBV5-1 and TRBJ1-6, with TRBD1 as a possible D gene (6 bases). Germline V gives CDR1 SGHRS, CDR2 YFSETQ. V was clipped by 0 bases and J by 9 bases, with 13 bases between them. The CDR3 has 15 residues. The CDR3 sequence: CASSLAFGQLSPLHF. In nucleotides, the CDR3 is TGCGCCAGCAGCTTGGCCTTCGGACAGCTTTCACCCCTCCACTTT.

This clonotype was recorded at least ten times. This sequence joins TRBV18 and TRBJ2-7, with 7 bases that match TRBD1. CDR1 and CDR2 (germline): KGHSH, LQKENI. There are 15 residues in the CDR3. After removal of 3 bases from V and 3 bases from J, the junction contained 8 bases not matched to a gene. The CDR3 is CASSPTETGNYEQYF. The CDR3 DNA reads as TGTGCCAGCTCACCGACGGAGACAGGGAACTACGAGCAGTACTTC.

This clonotype was counted ten times or more. The chain is built from TRBV9 and TRBJ2-3, with TRBD2 matching over 11 bases. This CDR3 has 17 amino acids. After removal of 2 bases from V and 4 bases from J, the junction contained 9 bases not matched to a gene. Germline V gene lookup returns CDR1 SGDLS and CDR2 YYNGEE. In nucleotides, the CDR3 is TGTGCCAGCAGCGTCGGTAGCGGGAGGGCCCCGGCAGATACGCAGTATTTT. This codes for CASSVGSGRAPADTQYF. Using reference TRBV9 and TRBJ2-3 for the parts outside the CDR3, the full variable domain is DSGVTQTPKHLITATGQRVTLRCSPRSGDLSVYWYQQSLDQGLQFLIQYYNGEERAKGNILERFSAQQFPDLHSELNLSSLELGDSALYFCASSVGSGRAPADTQYFGPGTRLTVL.

This clonotype was recorded at least ten times. The chain is built from TRBV5-1 and TRBJ2-1; TRBD2 agrees at 8 bases. CDR1 SGHRS and CDR2 YFSETQ come from the germline V gene. This CDR3 is built from 14 residues. With 0 bases clipped from V and 6 bases from J, the junction kept 2 bases outside the gene matches. The CDR3 sequence is CASSLAGGANEQFF. CDR3 bases: TGCGCCAGCAGCTTGGCCGGGGGGGCCAATGAGCAGTTCTTC.

In this sample, this clonotype turned up many times. The chain uses TRBV7-2 and TRBJ2-7; 7 bases are shared with TRBD2. Germline trimming cut 5 bases from V and 4 bases from J; bases unmatched to any gene: 5. This CDR3 spans 13 amino acids. The germline V gene has CDR1 SGHTA and CDR2 FQGNSA. The CDR3 bases are TGTGCCAGCAGCCCCGGACTAGGATACGAGCAGTACTTC. Translated, it gives CASSPGLGYEQYF.

This clonotype was observed at least ten times. The chain joins TRBV5-1 to TRBJ1-2; 7 positions agree with TRBD1. There are 12 residues in the CDR3. The trim removed 7 bases at V and 7 bases at J, leaving 7 bases unmatched. Germline CDR1 is SGHRS and CDR2 is YFSETQ. The CDR3 DNA is TGCGCCAGCGGAGACAGGGTTGGTGGCTACACCTTC. This encodes CASGDRVGGYTF.